Listed below are T cell receptor beta chains from one sample, sequenced in a study of shared clonotypes between healthy human individuals. Produced via immunoSEQ multiplex PCR; TCRdb's table is partial and in-frame only. The top ten clones hold about 1.4% of a sample with 950,000 to 1,100,000 clones, around 74% of them seen once. The sequenced material came from memory CD4+ T cells sorted from blood. These receptors all stem from a man between 18 and 35 years old in good health. Each CDR3 is given with its conserved first and last residue. The D gene is left open where the match is weak. Clone size is given for some rows only: seen once, a few or many times, or a class if the clone is expanded.

cdr3_aa,cdr3_nt,clone_size,v_call,d_call,j_call
CASSQPTGTGPYEQYF,TGTGCCAGCAGCCAGCCCACCGGGACAGGACCCTACGAGCAGTACTTC,NA,TRBV28,TRBD1,TRBJ2-7
CSVEVGGTATGEQYF,TGCAGCGTTGAAGTGGGGGGGACAGCGACGGGAGAGCAGTACTTC,NA,TRBV29-1,NA,TRBJ2-7
CASSLWGLAGDTDTQYF,TGTGCCAGCAGCTTGTGGGGACTAGCGGGGGACACAGATACGCAGTATTTT,NA,TRBV7-9,TRBD2,TRBJ2-3
CASSEYDRPSGANVLTF,TGTGCCAGCAGTGAATATGACCGGCCCTCTGGGGCCAACGTCCTGACTTTC,NA,TRBV25-1,NA,TRBJ2-6
CASSLVPSPQYF,TGTGCCAGCAGCTTAGTACCTTCCCCGCAGTATTTT,NA,TRBV13,NA,TRBJ2-3
CASSPFGYEQYF,TGTGCCAGCAGCCCCTTTGGTTACGAGCAGTACTTC,many,TRBV7-9,NA,TRBJ2-7
CASSLDTGPGELFF,TGTGCCAGCAGCTTGGACACAGGGCCCGGGGAGCTGTTTTTT,NA,TRBV5-4,NA,TRBJ2-2
CASSRIPAGELFF,TGCGCCAGCAGCCGGATACCGGCCGGGGAGCTGTTTTTT,few,TRBV5-1,NA,TRBJ2-2
CASSLTNWLLETQYF,TGCGCCAGCAGCTTAACAAACTGGTTATTGGAGACCCAGTACTTC,NA,TRBV5-1,NA,TRBJ2-5
CASSRTGGNSPLHF,TGCGCCAGCAGCCGGACAGGCGGGAATTCACCCCTCCACTTT,many,TRBV5-1,TRBD1,TRBJ1-6
CASSIKSANNQPQHF,TGTGCCAGTAGTATAAAGTCTGCGAACAATCAGCCCCAGCATTTT,NA,TRBV19,NA,TRBJ1-5
CASSLSQTRTYEQYF,TGTGCCAGCAGCTTATCCCAGACTAGGACCTACGAGCAGTACTTC,NA,TRBV11-2,NA,TRBJ2-7
CASSLDGTNTGELFF,TGTGCCAGCAGCTTGGACGGGACGAACACCGGGGAGCTGTTTTTT,NA,TRBV7-9,NA,TRBJ2-2
CASSDANNSPLHF,TGCGCCAGCAGCGACGCTAATAATTCACCCCTCCACTTT,once,TRBV5-1,NA,TRBJ1-6
CASSLPLEGSPLHF,TGTGCCAGCAGCCTGCCTTTGGAGGGTTCACCCCTCCACTTT,NA,TRBV6-6,NA,TRBJ1-6
CASSSSGNTYNEQFF,TGCGCCAGCAGTAGTAGCGGGAATACCTACAATGAGCAGTTCTTC,NA,TRBV5-1,TRBD2,TRBJ2-1
CASSFQTGGFEEQYF,TGTGCCAGCAGCTTTCAGACAGGGGGTTTTGAGGAGCAGTACTTC,NA,TRBV5-4,TRBD1,TRBJ2-7
CASSLLGGASGTYNEQFF,TGTGCCAGCAGCCTCCTAGGGGGTGCTAGCGGGACCTACAATGAGCAGTTCTTC,NA,TRBV7-3,TRBD2,TRBJ2-1